Reported below is one TCR beta chain. The antigen remains unidentified. Repeated repertoire sampling spanned the course of chemoradiotherapy. This sample stems from a study of chemoradiotherapy in HPV16-positive cancers. The study, taken as a whole, reports: Only a couple of HPV16-positive patients supplied the functional HPV-specificity definition.

The method was immunoSEQ multiplex PCR; TCRdb's version includes in-frame clones alone and lacks a portion of them. Here the sample spans around 19,000 clones, over 90% being singletons. The V segment lost 4 bases and the J segment 2 bases; nucleotides outside the gene matches: 4. The length of the CDR3 is 15 residues. Germline V gene data show CDR1 as SGHRS and CDR2 as YFSETQ. The receptor was isolated from a human donor with HPV-associated anogenital cancer. The V and J genes are TRBV5-1 and TRBJ1-4; 8 bases match TRBD1. The sample here was blood, taken from a patient who underwent chemoradiotherapy. CDR3 residues: CASSPGGPTNEKLFF. In nucleotides, the CDR3 is TGCGCCAGCAGCCCAGGGGGCCCCACTAATGAAAAACTGTTTTTT.